These 20 T cell receptor beta chains were sequenced from one sample in a study of cytomegalovirus exposure and HLA in healthy donors. Researchers ran the PCR with 60 Vbeta and 13 Jbeta primers. Method: immunoSEQ multiplex PCR; TCRdb's copy keeps in-frame clones and lacks some. Seen here are about 140,000 clones, approximately 73% observed once, and the top ten hold around an eighth. Sequencing was done on a sample of PBMCs. These receptors all come from a human donor in good health.

The J gene is TRBJ2-5, the V gene TRBV9; 7 bases map to TRBD1. J gave up 2 bases and V 0 bases, and 7 bases lay outside the gene matches. The CDR3 spans 16 residues. In germline, CDR1 is SGDLS, CDR2 YYNGEE. The CDR3 nucleotides are TGTGCCAGCAGCGTAGGTCGGGACAGAAGACAAGAGACCCAGTACTTC. Translated: CASSVGRDRRQETQYF.

J is TRBJ2-5 and V is TRBV30; D is ambiguous. The CDR3 covers 13 residues. Germline CDR1 reads GTSNPN; CDR2 reads SVGIG (reference sequence). Trimming cost V 0 bases and J 3 bases, with 8 bases left between them. The CDR3 reads CAWSVPEEETQYF. The DNA of the CDR3 is TGTGCCTGGAGTGTTCCAGAAGAAGAGACCCAGTACTTC.

This clone was picked up a small number of times. This sequence joins TRBV5-6 and TRBJ2-3; D is uncertain. Germline values: CDR1 SGHDT, CDR2 YYEEEE. V lost 1 base and J 2 bases, leaving 11 bases between the germline ends. This CDR3 spans 15 amino acids. For the CDR3, the DNA is TGTGCCAGCAGCTTGTTTGGGCAGAACACAGATACGCAGTATTTT. It yields the protein CASSLFGQNTDTQYF.

V is TRBV13 and J is TRBJ2-3, with D possibly matching TRBD1 (5 bases). Germline assignment: CDR1 PRHDT and CDR2 FYEKMQ (reference sequence). The ends were cut back, 1 base at V and 2 bases at J, with 13 bases in the middle. This CDR3 has 16 amino acids. The CDR3 DNA follows: TGTGCCAGCAGCTTAGTTATAAGGGGATTCACAGATACGCAGTATTTT. Its translation: CASSLVIRGFTDTQYF. Using reference TRBV13 and TRBJ2-3 for the parts outside the CDR3, the full variable domain is AAGVIQSPRHLIKEKRETATLKCYPIPRHDTVYWYQQGPGQDPQFLISFYEKMQSDKGSIPDRFSAQQFSDYHSELNMSSLELGDSALYFCASSLVIRGFTDTQYFGPGTRLTVL.

The chain uses TRBV7-8 and TRBJ2-1, with 7 positions matching TRBD1. V trimming: 5 bases; J trimming: 6 bases; junction bases outside the gene matches: 4. CDR1 and CDR2 from the germline V gene are SGHVS and FQNEAQ. The CDR3 spans 13 residues. CDR3 residues: CASSHRQGNEQFF. The CDR3, as DNA: TGTGCCAGCAGCCACCGACAGGGCAATGAGCAGTTCTTC.

This clone was observed once. The V and J genes are TRBV6-1 and TRBJ2-5; 10 bases agree with TRBD1. V gave up 4 bases and J gave up 5 bases; unmatched junction bases: 4. CDR3 length: 14 residues. CDR1 is MNHNS and CDR2 is SASEGT in the germline V gene. The CDR3, as DNA: TGTGCCAGCAGTGGGACAGGGGGACGGGAGACCCAGTACTTC. Amino acids: CASSGTGGRETQYF.

V usage is TRBV29-1 and J usage is TRBJ2-5, with D possibly matching TRBD2 (7 bases). This CDR3 has 16 residues. V lost 6 bases and J 3 bases, leaving 23 bases between the germline ends. Germline V gene sequence: CDR1 SQVTM, CDR2 ANQGSEA. The CDR3, as DNA: TGCAGCGTCCGGAGGGGGGGGCTGGGCCGTAAAGAGACCCAGTACTTC. Its protein product is CSVRRGGLGRKETQYF.

J is TRBJ2-3 and V is TRBV18; D unresolved. Germline CDR1 is KGHSH and CDR2 is LQKENI. Trimming shortened V by 0 bases and J by 3 bases, and 13 bases separated the two germline ends. This CDR3 spans 16 amino acids. CDR3 bases: TGTGCCAGCTCACCACCAACGTCCGCCGGTACAGATACGCAGTATTTT. Its translation: CASSPPTSAGTDTQYF.

V gene TRBV2 combines with J gene TRBJ2-1; 9 positions match TRBD2. Trimming took 2 bases from V and 5 from J; bases not matched to a gene: 7. The CDR3 totals 16 residues. Germline loops: CDR1 SNHLY, CDR2 FYNNEI. CDR3 sequence (DNA): TGTGCCAGCAGTGAATTCATATTAGCGGGAGACAATGAGCAGTTCTTC. Encoded protein: CASSEFILAGDNEQFF.

CDR3 nucleotide sequence: TGTGCCAGCAGCTTAGAAACCTCGGGCTACGAGCAGTACTTC. Translated: CASSLETSGYEQYF. The chain is built from TRBV11-3 and TRBJ2-7; no definite D call. The germline V gene encodes CDR1 SGHNT and CDR2 YENEEA. This CDR3 is built from 14 residues. Deletions cut 0 bases from V and 3 bases from J, with 9 bases between.

This rearrangement joins TRBV6-5 to TRBJ1-2, with 8 bases aligning to TRBD1. Looked up from germline, CDR1 is MNHEY and CDR2 is SVGAGI. This CDR3 region has 15 residues. The junction had 6 bases not matched to a gene; V was cut back by 2 bases and J by 4 bases. The chain's CDR3 is CASSYGTGGLYGYTF. CDR3 DNA sequence: TGTGCCAGCAGTTACGGCACAGGGGGTCTCTATGGCTACACCTTC.

The rearrangement uses TRBV19 and TRBJ2-5, with TRBD2 as a possible D gene (5 bases). The length of the CDR3 is 12 residues. Germline CDR1 and CDR2: LNHDA and SQIVND (reference sequence). Trimming cost V 5 bases and J 4 bases, with 8 bases left between them. For the CDR3, the DNA is TGTGCCAGTAGTGGCAGCGGAGAGACCCAGTACTTC. The encoded protein is CASSGSGETQYF.

The chain has TRBV7-6 and TRBJ2-1, with 9 positions matching TRBD2. The CDR3 contains 17 residues. Germline CDR1 and CDR2: SGHVS and FNYEAQ. Trimming at V came to 1 base and at J to 0 bases, leaving 4 bases not matched to a gene. CDR3 residues: CASSLEAGGSSYNEQFF. CDR3 nucleotides: TGTGCCAGCAGCTTAGAGGCGGGAGGGAGCTCCTACAATGAGCAGTTCTTC.

This clone was counted a single time. The chain links TRBV6-1 to TRBJ1-1; tentative D call: TRBD1 (5 bases). Germline loops: CDR1 MNHNS, CDR2 SASEGT. This CDR3 spans 14 amino acids. V gave up 4 bases and J gave up 4 bases, with 13 bases separating them. CDR3 residues: CASSGHKRGTEAFF. In nucleotides, the CDR3 is TGTGCCAGCAGTGGTCATAAAAGGGGCACTGAAGCTTTCTTT.

J is TRBJ2-6 and V is TRBV7-9; D is unresolved. Trimming took 5 bases from V and 0 from J, leaving 14 bases between them. Germline lookup yields CDR1 SEHNR and CDR2 FQNEAQ (reference sequence). CDR3 length equals 17 residues. The CDR3 reads CASSPWRSSSGANVLTF. The CDR3 coding sequence is TGTGCCAGCAGCCCCTGGCGGAGTTCCTCTGGGGCCAACGTCCTGACTTTC.

This chain joins TRBV7-6 and TRBJ2-7; TRBD2 agrees at 10 bases. The CDR3 runs to 16 residues. The V gene's germline CDR1 is SGHVS and CDR2 FNYEAQ. J gave up 1 base and V 5 bases, and 8 bases lay outside the gene matches. The DNA of the CDR3 is TGTGCCAGCAGCCCCGAACTAGCGGGAAAATCCTACGAGCAGTACTTC. This encodes CASSPELAGKSYEQYF.

This clone showed up just a few times. The rearrangement joins TRBV27 to TRBJ2-3; no firm D call. Germline V lookup: CDR1 MNHEY, CDR2 SMNVEV (reference sequence). The CDR3 consists of 15 residues. The V end lost 0 bases, the J end lost 0 bases, and 7 bases lay between the germline ends. CDR3 bases: TGTGCCAGCAGTTTATCCCTCCCTAGCACAGATACGCAGTATTTT. Encoded protein: CASSLSLPSTDTQYF.

The chain employs TRBV5-1 and TRBJ2-5, with 11 bases lining up with TRBD2. J was trimmed by 3 bases and V by 0 bases; bases with no gene match: 4. The CDR3 extends over 16 amino acids. Germline V gene lookup returns CDR1 SGHRS and CDR2 YFSETQ. CDR3 in amino acids: CASSLVLAGGEETQYF. The CDR3 nucleotides read TGCGCCAGCAGCTTGGTCCTAGCGGGAGGAGAAGAGACCCAGTACTTC.

This clone was recorded only once. The chain links TRBV18 to TRBJ2-7; D might be TRBD1 (7 bases). Germline CDR1 reads KGHSH; CDR2 reads LQKENI. V was trimmed by 1 base and J by 5 bases, leaving 12 bases between them. CDR3 length: 14 amino acids. The CDR3 here is CASSPQGGGNEQYF. CDR3 DNA: TGTGCCAGCTCACCACAAGGGGGCGGGAACGAGCAGTACTTC.

V is TRBV4-1 and J is TRBJ1-1; TRBD1 matches at 8 bases. The CDR3 extends over 15 amino acids. Looked up from germline, CDR1 is MGHRA and CDR2 is YSYEKL. V lost 1 base to trimming and J lost 0 bases; unmatched junction nucleotides: 1. This CDR3 is CASSQGTGLNTEAFF. CDR3 coding DNA: TGCGCCAGCAGCCAAGGGACAGGGCTGAACACTGAAGCTTTCTTT.